This T cell receptor (beta chain) appears in the sequencing data of a study of shared clonotypes between healthy human individuals. About the study: There were three CD4 naive, three CD4 memory, two CD8 naive and one CD8 memory plates per donor.

The CDR3 covers 15 residues. V was pared by 2 bases and J by 3 bases, with 14 bases between. Germline values: CDR1 LNHDA, CDR2 SQIVND (reference sequence). General observations from the study: Clonotype sharing among donors likely depends on sequencing depth. Generation probabilities were higher for clonotypes shared across all four sorted-subset donors than for unshared ones.

Turning to this clone: Its antigen is as yet unknown.

TCRdb's table, derived via immunoSEQ multiplex PCR, lists solely in-frame clones and lacks some. Of approximately 2.5 million clones listed, roughly nine tenths were seen once; the top ten hold 0.13% to 0.15%. CD45RA-negative memory and CD45RA+ naive subsets were split from the CD4+ cells. Sequenced: naive CD4+ T cells sorted from blood. Noted subset: CD45RA+ positively selected. This chain connects TRBV19 to TRBJ2-7, with D perhaps matching TRBD1 or TRBD2 (6 bases each). This sequence originates from a man between 18 and 29 years old in good health. The CDR3 region has the DNA TGTGCCAGTAGTATAAGGGGGGCCGGGGACTACGAGCAGTACTTC. Translating it yields CASSIRGAGDYEQYF.